This TCR beta chain was captured in a study of Graves' ophthalmopathy and Graves' hyperthyroidism. Study-wide findings and caveats: Blood was where most expanded thyroid clonotypes above 0.001 frequency also turned up.

Only one count was recorded for this clonotype. Its antigen is unknown. Amplified material comprised TCR beta CDR3 regions derived from RNA transcripts. RT-PCR with HTBI primers came first, then second-round multiplex PCR. In TCRdb, the multiplex PCR reads were re-called with MiXCR into one record per CDR3 protein. Counted here are more than 300,000 distinct CDR3 sequences, over 15% occurring once; the ten biggest clones make up roughly 7%. Eligible hyperthyroidism cases comprised new diagnoses of under 2 months' duration in individuals aged 18 to 65. Symptoms, serum thyroxine and TRAb, thyroid ultrasound, and orbital computed tomography formed the diagnostic basis. The PBMCs were taken from over 9.5 ml of fresh peripheral blood. Trimming left V 1 base short and J 9 bases short, with 15 bases between. The length of the CDR3 is 14 residues. Germline values: CDR1 MNHNS, CDR2 SASEGT.

The sample taken for sequencing was peripheral blood. This sequence joins TRBV6-1 and TRBJ1-2; D is uncertain. The sequence came from a young woman with stable Graves' hyperthyroidism. The CDR3 region is CASSEGRTAVSYTF. The CDR3, as DNA: TGTGCCAGCAGTGAAGGACGGACGGCCGTGAGCTACACCTTC.